This T cell receptor (beta chain) was profiled in a study of CD8+ T cells in alopecia areata. Stated treatment: oral pan-JAK inhibitor, 5-10 mg twice daily. Extraction and reverse transcription of RNA yielded cDNA as the sequencing template. Clones were sequenced by immunoSEQ multiplex PCR, and TCRdb holds only the in-frame ones, with some missing. The sample contains some 180,000 clones, 40% to 55% of which appear only once. V gave up 4 bases and J gave up 4 bases, with 7 bases separating them. CDR3 length: 11 residues. Germline assignment: CDR1 GTSNPN and CDR2 SVGIG (reference sequence). This material consisted of CD8+ T cells sorted from blood, taken around week 54, from a patient treated with tofacitinib. The chain uses TRBV30 and TRBJ2-5, with D possibly matching TRBD1 (6 bases). The TCR originated in a human donor with alopecia areata. The CDR3 coding sequence is TGTGCCTGGAAACAGGGAGAGACCCAGTACTTC. Translated: CAWKQGETQYF.